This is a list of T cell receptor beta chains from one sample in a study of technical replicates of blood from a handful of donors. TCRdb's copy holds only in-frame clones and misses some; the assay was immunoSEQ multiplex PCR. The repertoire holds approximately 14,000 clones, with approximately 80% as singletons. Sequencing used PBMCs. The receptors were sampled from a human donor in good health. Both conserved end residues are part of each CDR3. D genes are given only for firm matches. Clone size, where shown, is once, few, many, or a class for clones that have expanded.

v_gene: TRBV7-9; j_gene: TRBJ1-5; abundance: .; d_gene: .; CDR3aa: CASSNSLRAGPQHF; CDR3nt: TGTGCCAGCAGCAACTCTCTCAGGGCAGGGCCCCAGCATTTT
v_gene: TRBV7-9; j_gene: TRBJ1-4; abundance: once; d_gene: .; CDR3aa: CASSRASGIILEKLFF; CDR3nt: TGTGCCAGCAGCAGAGCTTCCGGGATAATCTTAGAAAAACTGTTTTTT
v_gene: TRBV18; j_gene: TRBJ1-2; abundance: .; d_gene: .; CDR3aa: CASSPDSNYGYTF; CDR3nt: TGTGCCAGCTCTCCGGACAGTAACTATGGCTACACCTTC
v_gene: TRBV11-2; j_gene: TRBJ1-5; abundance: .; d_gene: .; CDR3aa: CASSSRGSNQPQHF; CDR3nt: TGTGCCAGCAGCTCCAGGGGTAGCAATCAGCCCCAGCATTTT
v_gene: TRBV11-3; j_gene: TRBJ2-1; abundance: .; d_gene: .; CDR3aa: CASSLRQGGEQFF; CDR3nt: TGTGCCAGCAGCTTAAGACAGGGAGGTGAGCAGTTCTTC
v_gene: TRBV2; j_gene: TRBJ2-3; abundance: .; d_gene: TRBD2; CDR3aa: CASSTGLAGVDTQYF; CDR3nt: TGTGCCAGCAGTACGGGACTAGCGGGAGTTGATACGCAGTATTTT
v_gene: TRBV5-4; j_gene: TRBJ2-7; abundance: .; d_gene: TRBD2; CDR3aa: CASSFGTSGTYEQYF; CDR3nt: TGTGCCAGCAGCTTTGGGACTAGCGGAACCTACGAGCAGTACTTC
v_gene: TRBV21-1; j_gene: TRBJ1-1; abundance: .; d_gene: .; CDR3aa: CASSTRQGQNTEAFF; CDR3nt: TGTGCCAGCAGCACCCGACAGGGGCAGAACACTGAAGCTTTCTTT
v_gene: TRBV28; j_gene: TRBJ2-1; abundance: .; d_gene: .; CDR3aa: CASSRGTQSSYNEQFF; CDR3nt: TGTGCCAGCAGCCGAGGGACTCAGAGCTCCTACAATGAGCAGTTCTTC
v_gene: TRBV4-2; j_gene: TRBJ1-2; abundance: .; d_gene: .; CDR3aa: CASSQVDPILLGYTF; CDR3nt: TGTGCCAGCAGCCAAGTCGACCCCATACTACTGGGCTACACCTTC
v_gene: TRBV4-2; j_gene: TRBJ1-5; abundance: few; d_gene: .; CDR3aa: CASSQGADRTYSNQPQHF; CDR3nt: TGTGCCAGCAGCCAAGGTGCGGACAGAACTTATAGCAATCAGCCCCAGCATTTT
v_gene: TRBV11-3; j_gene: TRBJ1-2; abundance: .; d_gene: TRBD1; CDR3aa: CASSTDRGYGYTF; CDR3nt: TGTGCCAGCAGCACTGACAGGGGCTATGGCTACACCTTC
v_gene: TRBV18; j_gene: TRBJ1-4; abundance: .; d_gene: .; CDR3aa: CASSPRGGTTNEKLFF; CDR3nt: TGTGCCAGCTCACCACGCGGCGGGACAACTAATGAAAAACTGTTTTTT
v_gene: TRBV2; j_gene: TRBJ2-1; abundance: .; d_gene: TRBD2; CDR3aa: CASSEARGLAGGPTYNEQFF; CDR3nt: TGTGCCAGCAGTGAAGCGCGGGGACTAGCGGGAGGACCCACCTACAATGAGCAGTTCTTC